This TCR beta chain derives from a study of blood T cell repertoires in COVID-19. Trimming left V 5 bases short and J 0 bases short, with 10 bases between. The germline V gene has CDR1 MNHEY and CDR2 SVGEGT. This CDR3 is 14 amino acids long. Using immunoSEQ multiplex PCR, the repertoire was profiled, and TCRdb retains in-frame clones only, with some absent. The table shows over 40,000 clones, with about 89% occurring only once. The sequence was obtained from a man aged 65-85 years with active COVID-19. This chain uses TRBV6-2 or TRBV6-3 with TRBJ1-1, with TRBD1 as a possible D gene (5 bases). The sequencing input was peripheral blood. The CDR3 DNA reads TGTGCCAGCAGTCGGCCAGGGTTGAACACTGAAGCTTTCTTT. Its protein is CASSRPGLNTEAFF.